This entry lists 26 T cell receptor beta chains sequenced from one sample in a study of beta chain features in type 1 diabetes. Reverse transcribing all isolated RNA meant expressed TCRB transcripts were sequenced. Here immunoSEQ multiplex PCR was the method, and the copy in TCRdb shows in-frame clones only, minus some. The sample shows around 40,000 clones, around 64% of them seen only once. Source material: Tregs from blood. The receptors derive from a woman aged 25-40 years in good health.

The chain has TRBV9 and TRBJ2-5; the match to TRBD1 covers 8 bases. The V gene's germline CDR1 is SGDLS and CDR2 YYNGEE. The V gene end was trimmed by 3 bases and the J gene end by 1 base; junction bases not matched to a gene: 2. The CDR3 loop spans 14 amino acids. DNA for the CDR3: TGTGCCAGCAGCGGGGGACAGGCCCAAGAGACCCAGTACTTC. The encoded protein is CASSGGQAQETQYF.

V is TRBV28 and J is TRBJ1-1; D unclear. The CDR3 is 15 residues long. V lost 1 base, J lost 3 bases, and 12 bases lay in between. The germline CDR1 and CDR2 sequences are MDHEN and SYDVKM. The CDR3 sequence is CASSLYLRWDTEAFF. In DNA, the CDR3 is TGTGCCAGCAGTTTATACTTGCGGTGGGACACTGAAGCTTTCTTT.

J is TRBJ2-1 and V is TRBV28; D possibly corresponds to TRBD2 (5 bases). Germline CDR1 and CDR2: MDHEN and SYDVKM. This CDR3 is built from 15 residues. V was cut by 2 bases and J by 10 bases, with 18 bases left in between. The DNA of the CDR3 is TGTGCCAGCAGTTTAGCACGGAGTGGTAAGCGGGAGCAGTTCTTC. Protein sequence: CASSLARSGKREQFF.

The V and J genes are TRBV11-2 and TRBJ2-7; D is unresolved. The CDR3 consists of 13 residues. V was trimmed by 5 bases and J by 4 bases, leaving 12 bases between them. Germline lookup yields CDR1 SGHAT and CDR2 FQNNGV. The CDR3: CASSRGFGYEQYF. CDR3 DNA sequence: TGTGCCAGCAGCCGAGGCTTCGGGTACGAGCAGTACTTC.

This clone came up a few times. The V gene is TRBV28, the J gene TRBJ2-1, with D possibly being TRBD2 (5 bases). The V and J ends lost 6 bases and 0 bases respectively, with 18 bases between them. The germline gives CDR1 MDHEN, CDR2 SYDVKM. The CDR3 length is 17 residues. CDR3 amino acids: CASSPSGSAISYNEQFF. The CDR3 DNA is TGTGCCAGCAGCCCCTCGGGTAGCGCCATCTCCTACAATGAGCAGTTCTTC.

The chain recombines TRBV29-1 with TRBJ1-5; possibly TRBD1 for D (6 bases). V lost 6 bases and J 4 bases, leaving 16 bases between the germline ends. The germline V gene has CDR1 SQVTM and CDR2 ANQGSEA. The CDR3 runs 14 residues. CDR3 sequence reads: CSVVIQGGNQPQHF. DNA of the CDR3: TGCAGCGTGGTGATACAGGGTGGGAATCAGCCCCAGCATTTT.

This chain uses TRBV5-1 with TRBJ2-5; D possibly corresponds to TRBD1 (6 bases). V was trimmed by 0 bases and J by 2 bases, leaving 11 bases between them. The CDR3 runs 15 residues. Germline V gene lookup returns CDR1 SGHRS and CDR2 YFSETQ. DNA for the CDR3: TGCGCCAGCAGCTTGGGGACAGTTAAACAAGAGACCCAGTACTTC. This codes for CASSLGTVKQETQYF.

In this sample, this clone turned up a few times. J is TRBJ2-1 and V is TRBV29-1, with TRBD2 matching over 11 bases. The CDR3 extends over 14 amino acids. Unmatched junction bases numbered 12, after V lost 8 bases and J lost 9 bases. Germline V CDR1 and CDR2: SQVTM, ANQGSEA. The CDR3 nucleotides read TGCAGCACATCCGGGCTAGCGGGGGGAAGTGAGCAGTTCTTC. Translating it yields CSTSGLAGGSEQFF.

This clone was seen more than once but under ten times. The chain links TRBV5-1 to TRBJ2-5; 9 nucleotides line up with TRBD2. In germline, CDR1 is SGHRS, CDR2 YFSETQ. CDR3 length: 15 amino acids. V gave up 4 bases and J gave up 4 bases; unmatched junction bases: 8. CDR3 amino acids: CASSAVAGGGETQYF. The CDR3 DNA reads as TGCGCCAGCAGCGCAGTCGCGGGAGGGGGAGAGACCCAGTACTTC.

This clone turned up a few times. The V call is TRBV11-2, the J call TRBJ2-7; possible D gene TRBD1, 7 bases. The ends were cut back, 4 bases at V and 7 bases at J, with 23 bases in the middle. The germline CDR1 and CDR2 sequences are SGHAT and FQNNGV. This CDR3 contains 16 residues. The CDR3 region has the DNA TGTGCCAGCAGCTGGCAGGGGGGCGCTTGGCTTCGGGAGCAGTACTTC. It codes for CASSWQGGAWLREQYF. Full variable domain (outside the CDR3, taken from reference TRBV11-2 and TRBJ2-7): EAGVAQSPRYKIIEKRQSVAFWCNPISGHATLYWYQQILGQGPKLLIQFQNNGVVDDSQLPKDRFSAERLKGVDSTLKIQPAKLEDSAVYLCASSWQGGAWLREQYFGPGTRLTVT.

The chain combines TRBV30 with TRBJ1-1, with D tentatively TRBD1 (6 bases). Trimming cost V 3 bases and J 5 bases, with 10 bases left between them. Germline V gene data show CDR1 as GTSNPN and CDR2 as SVGIG (reference sequence). The CDR3 length is 12 residues. CDR3 region: CAWSARGTEAFF. The DNA for the CDR3 is TGTGCCTGGAGCGCCAGGGGAACTGAAGCTTTCTTT.

This sequence joins TRBV5-6 and TRBJ2-4; tentative D call: TRBD2 (6 bases). The CDR3 loop spans 14 amino acids. Germline V CDR1 and CDR2: SGHDT, YYEEEE. V was clipped by 6 bases and J by 3 bases, with 13 bases between them. CDR3 coding DNA: TGTGCCAGCATGTCGGCGGGGTTCAAAAACATTCAGTACTTC. Translation gives CASMSAGFKNIQYF.

This clone has just a few counts. The V call is TRBV27, the J call TRBJ2-4; D possibly corresponds to TRBD1 (6 bases). V was trimmed by 3 bases and J by 0 bases, leaving 12 bases between them. Per the germline V gene, CDR1 is MNHEY and CDR2 is SMNVEV (reference sequence). CDR3 length: 16 residues. The CDR3 coding sequence is TGTGCCAGCAGTTTGGACAGAGGCTTAGCCAAAAACATTCAGTACTTC. Its translation is CASSLDRGLAKNIQYF.

The genes are TRBV19 and TRBJ1-2; no clear D gene. The V end lost 3 bases, the J end lost 4 bases, and 9 bases lay between the germline ends. The length of the CDR3 is 13 residues. CDR1 LNHDA and CDR2 SQIVND come from the germline V gene (reference sequence). The CDR3 nucleotides are TGTGCCAGTAGTATCGCCCAACTCTATGGCTACACCTTC. This translates into CASSIAQLYGYTF.

The chain couples TRBV5-5 to TRBJ1-2, with 7 bases lining up with TRBD1. The CDR3 runs to 16 residues. Germline V gene sequence: CDR1 SGHKS, CDR2 YYEKEE (reference sequence). V trimming: 2 bases; J trimming: 4 bases; junction bases outside the gene matches: 11. The CDR3 region has the DNA TGTGCCAGCAGCTTCGGGACAGAGGTTCTAACCTATGGCTACACCTTC. Protein: CASSFGTEVLTYGYTF. Drawing the rest from reference TRBV5-5 and TRBJ1-2, the complete variable domain is DAGVTQSPTHLIKTRGQQVTLRCSPISGHKSVSWYQQVLGQGPQFIFQYYEKEERGRGNFPDRFSARQFPNYSSELNVNALLLGDSALYLCASSFGTEVLTYGYTFGSGTRLTVV.

The rearrangement uses TRBV28 and TRBJ1-2, with a possible D match to TRBD1 (6 bases). V lost 0 bases and J lost 8, with 16 bases in between. The length of the CDR3 is 15 residues. Germline CDR1 MDHEN, CDR2 SYDVKM. CDR3 loop: CASSLWGAPGTGYTF. In DNA form, the CDR3 reads TGTGCCAGCAGTTTATGGGGGGCCCCCGGTACCGGCTACACCTTC.

The chain employs TRBV19 and TRBJ2-5, with D maybe TRBD1 (6 bases). V lost 6 bases, J lost 2 bases, and 10 bases lay in between. The V gene's germline CDR1 is LNHDA and CDR2 SQIVND (reference sequence). The length of the CDR3 is 13 residues. The chain's CDR3 is CASRDRFQETQYF. As DNA, the CDR3 is TGTGCCAGTAGGGACAGATTTCAAGAGACCCAGTACTTC.

This clone counts as medium-sized. The chain employs TRBV19 and TRBJ2-7; 13 nucleotides match TRBD2. The ends lost 3 bases at V and 5 bases at J; junction bases unmatched: 13. CDR3 size: 18 residues. Germline V gene data show CDR1 as LNHDA and CDR2 as SQIVND (reference sequence). The DNA of the CDR3 is TGTGCCAGTAGTATCAGATGGACTAGCGGGAGCCCGTCGCACGAGCAGTACTTC. As protein: CASSIRWTSGSPSHEQYF. Supplemented by reference TRBV19 and TRBJ2-7, the full variable domain reads DGGITQSPKYLFRKEGQNVTLSCEQNLNHDAMYWYRQDPGQGLRLIYYSQIVNDFQKGDIAEGYSVSREKKESFPLTVTSAQKNPTAFYLCASSIRWTSGSPSHEQYFGPGTRLTVT.

The genes are TRBV6-6 and TRBJ2-1; D possibly corresponds to TRBD2 (7 bases). The V gene's germline CDR1 is MNHNY and CDR2 SVGAGI (reference sequence). V was cut by 11 bases and J by 0 bases, with 14 bases left in between. CDR3 length: 14 residues. For the CDR3, the DNA is TGTGCCGGGGGGGCGGGGAGCTCCTACAATGAGCAGTTCTTC. Translated: CAGGAGSSYNEQFF.

The V and J genes are TRBV7-9 and TRBJ2-3; D might be TRBD2 (5 bases). The CDR3 covers 13 residues. CDR1 SEHNR and CDR2 FQNEAQ come from the germline V gene (reference sequence). V shed 5 bases and J shed 1 base, with 7 bases lying between them. Here the CDR3 reads CASSPSRTDTQYF. The CDR3 coding sequence is TGTGCCAGCAGCCCTAGCCGCACAGATACGCAGTATTTT.

The rearrangement joins TRBV11-2 to TRBJ1-2, with D maybe TRBD1 (6 bases). The V end lost 1 base, the J end lost 4 bases, and 10 bases lay between the germline ends. The V gene's germline CDR1 is SGHAT and CDR2 FQNNGV. The CDR3 has 14 amino acids. The CDR3 here is CASSLVDRGYGYTF. The CDR3 region has the DNA TGTGCCAGCAGCTTAGTGGACAGAGGCTATGGCTACACCTTC. Complete variable domain (other parts from reference TRBV11-2 and TRBJ1-2): EAGVAQSPRYKIIEKRQSVAFWCNPISGHATLYWYQQILGQGPKLLIQFQNNGVVDDSQLPKDRFSAERLKGVDSTLKIQPAKLEDSAVYLCASSLVDRGYGYTFGSGTRLTVV.

The CDR3 nucleotides are TGTGCCAGCAGCTTAGGGCTTCTAGGCCCCACAGATACGCAGTATTTT. This encodes CASSLGLLGPTDTQYF. The rearrangement uses TRBV11-1 and TRBJ2-3; D is unresolved. The CDR3 is made up of 16 amino acids. V shed 1 base and J shed 2 bases, with 13 bases lying between them. CDR1 and CDR2 from the germline V gene are SGHAT and FQDESV (reference sequence).

CDR3 nucleotide sequence: TGTGCCAGCAGCTTTATTAGCGGGCCGACCTACGAGCAGTACTTC. Protein product: CASSFISGPTYEQYF. This chain connects TRBV7-2 to TRBJ2-7, with TRBD2 matching over 7 bases. The CDR3 has 15 residues. CDR1 is SGHTA and CDR2 is FQGNSA in the germline V gene. The V gene end was trimmed by 3 bases and the J gene end by 2 bases; junction bases not matched to a gene: 7.

A few counts support this clone. CDR3 DNA: TGTGCCAGCAGTTGGGCCGCTTGGGAGCAGTACTTC. This translates into CASSWAAWEQYF. This chain links TRBV28 with TRBJ2-7; no firm D call. The V end was cut by 4 bases, the J end by 7 bases, with 11 bases between. This CDR3 has 12 amino acids. CDR1 and CDR2 from the germline V gene are MDHEN and SYDVKM.

This clone was detected a few times. The chain joins TRBV7-2 to TRBJ1-2; perhaps TRBD1 as D (5 bases). Germline V gene lookup returns CDR1 SGHTA and CDR2 FQGNSA. The CDR3 spans 13 residues. Trimming stripped 1 base from V and 5 bases from J, with 8 bases between. This CDR3 is CASSLGRDYGYTF. CDR3 coding DNA: TGTGCCAGCAGCTTAGGCAGGGATTATGGCTACACCTTC.

The chain uses TRBV7-2 and TRBJ2-2, with TRBD2 matching 10 bases. Trimming cost V 4 bases and J 2 bases; bases outside gene matches: 4. Germline V gene sequence: CDR1 SGHTA, CDR2 FQGNSA. This CDR3 spans 16 amino acids. CDR3 amino acids: CASSSQLAGNTGELFF. The DNA for the CDR3 is TGTGCCAGCAGCTCCCAACTAGCGGGAAACACCGGGGAGCTGTTTTTT.